What follows are 9 T cell receptor beta chains derived from one specimen sequenced in a study of blood T cell repertoires in COVID-19. Assay: immunoSEQ multiplex PCR; the TCRdb copy retains only in-frame clones and omits some. The data contain 200,000 to 250,000 clones, 86% of them seen just once; the ten biggest clones take up 3% to 4.5%. The specimen was PBMCs or T cells enriched from blood (not recorded which). The receptors shown here come from a woman between 40 and 50 years old with acute COVID-19.

J is TRBJ1-4 and V is TRBV2; the D gene is possibly TRBD1 (5 bases). The germline V and J ends were trimmed by 8 bases and 4 bases, with 8 bases remaining between them. Germline values: CDR1 SNHLY, CDR2 FYNNEI. This CDR3 region has 12 residues. The CDR3 spells CASYRINEKLFF. Here the CDR3 DNA reads TGTGCCAGCTACAGGATTAATGAAAAACTGTTTTTT.

This clone was seen just once. V and J are TRBV12-1 and TRBJ2-7; no check of the table's D call, TRBD2, against the DNA was made. TRBV12-1 is a pseudogene. The CDR3 is 18 amino acids. CDR3 DNA sequence: TGTGCCAGCACCTACCTCCCTAGCGAGACCCCGGGCAACTACGAGCAGTACGTC. Protein product: CASTYLPSETPGNYEQYV.

The chain combines TRBV4-3 with TRBJ1-5; D gene unclear. Germline values: CDR1 LGHNA, CDR2 YSLEER. V was clipped by 3 bases and J by 4 bases, with 10 bases between them. This CDR3 contains 14 residues. The CDR3 is CASSQAAGNQPQHF. DNA for the CDR3: TGCGCCAGCAGCCAGGCCGCCGGGAATCAGCCCCAGCATTTT.

The V call is TRBV3-1 (or the pseudogene TRBV3-2), the J call TRBJ1-3; possible D gene TRBD1, 5 bases. The germline V and J ends were trimmed by 0 bases and 0 bases, with 24 bases remaining between them. This CDR3 contains 21 residues. Germline V gene data show CDR1 as LGHDT and CDR2 as YNNKEL (reference sequence). The DNA of the CDR3 is TGTGCCAGCAGCCAAGAACAACAACCTTGGAGGGACGCGTACTCTGGAAACACCATATATTTT. Its translation is CASSQEQQPWRDAYSGNTIYF.

V gene TRBV27 combines with J gene TRBJ2-1; 11 positions match TRBD2. Germline V gives CDR1 MNHEY, CDR2 SMNVEV (reference sequence). The CDR3 sequence is 19 residues long. With 3 bases clipped from V and 1 base from J, the junction kept 11 bases outside the gene matches. This CDR3 is CASSFKSLAGGLSYNEQFF. CDR3 DNA: TGTGCCAGCAGTTTTAAAAGTTTAGCGGGGGGGCTTTCCTACAATGAGCAGTTCTTC.

The gene calls are TRBV2 and TRBJ1-2; tentatively, D is TRBD1 (6 bases). Germline lookup yields CDR1 SNHLY and CDR2 FYNNEI. V was cut by 6 bases and J by 8 bases, with 19 bases left in between. This CDR3 is 14 amino acids long. The CDR3 region has the DNA TGTGCCAGCAGCCGAGCCCACAGGGCTGACGGCTACACCTTC. Translating it yields CASSRAHRADGYTF.

The chain carries TRBV20-1 and TRBJ1-3; D unresolved. The CDR3 runs to 11 residues. Germline V gene data show CDR1 as DFQATT and CDR2 as SNEGSKA (reference sequence). Between the trimmed V and J ends, which lost 3 bases and 6 bases, there was a span of 6 bases. The CDR3 protein is CSARVENTIYF. DNA for the CDR3: TGCAGTGCTAGGGTAGAAAACACCATATATTTT.

The chain has TRBV27 and TRBJ1-5, with 12 bases fitting TRBD1. Germline CDR1 MNHEY, CDR2 SMNVEV (reference sequence). Losses at the gene ends were 5 bases for V and 9 bases for J; bases not matched to a gene: 8. The CDR3 has 15 residues. CDR3 sequence reads: CASSAVRDRGRPQHF. In nucleotides, the CDR3 is TGTGCCAGCAGTGCAGTCCGGGACAGGGGGCGGCCCCAGCATTTT.

The chain joins TRBV7-3 to TRBJ2-2, with TRBD1 identical over 10 bases. CDR3 length: 16 residues. Per the germline V gene, CDR1 is SGHTA and CDR2 is FQGTGA. Germline trimming cut 1 base from V and 7 bases from J; bases unmatched to any gene: 6. The CDR3 bases are TGTGCCAGCAGCTTAAAAGACAGGGGGCAAATCGGGGAGCTGTTTTTT. It is translated as CASSLKDRGQIGELFF.